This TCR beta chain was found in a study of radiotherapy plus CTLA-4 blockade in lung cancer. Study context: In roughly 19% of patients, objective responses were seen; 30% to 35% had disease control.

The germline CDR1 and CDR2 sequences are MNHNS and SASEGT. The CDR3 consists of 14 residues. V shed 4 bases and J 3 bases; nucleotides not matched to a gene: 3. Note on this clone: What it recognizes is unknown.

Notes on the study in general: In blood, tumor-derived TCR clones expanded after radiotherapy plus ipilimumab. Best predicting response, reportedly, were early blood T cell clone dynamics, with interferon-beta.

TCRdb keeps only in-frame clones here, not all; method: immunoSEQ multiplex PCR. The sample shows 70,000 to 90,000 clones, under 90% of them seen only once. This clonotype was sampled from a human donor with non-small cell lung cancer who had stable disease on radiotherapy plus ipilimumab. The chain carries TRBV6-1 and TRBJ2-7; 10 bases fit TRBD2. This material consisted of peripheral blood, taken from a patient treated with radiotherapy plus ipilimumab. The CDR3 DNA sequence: TGTGCCAGCAGTGCTAGCGGGAGCAACTACGAGCAGTACTTC. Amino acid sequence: CASSASGSNYEQYF.